The present entry profiles one TCR beta chain with its context. Many counts were recorded for this clonotype. It has no known antigen specificity. Base qualities are not recorded, but no much larger clone differs from it by a single base. Libraries came from 5' RACE. The instrument given in TCRdb is NextSeq 500. To allow correction of PCR and sequencing errors, the TCR library protocol tagged every TCR cDNA molecule with a unique molecular identifier. The study's own analysis went as follows. TCR identification, UMI-based error correction and CDR3 extraction were performed with Decombinator tools. TCRs above a frequency of 2 per 1,000, corresponding to the top 1% of the tumor frequency distribution, were defined as expanded. Renyi diversity was calculated using the R vegan package after each repertoire was subsampled 100 times to 5,000 TCRs. CDR3 similarity networks were constructed using string-kernel similarity of amino acid triplets, with links drawn between CDR3s whose pairwise similarity was above 0.82. The public reads were reprocessed in TCRdb via fastp at Q25 and MiXCR, keeping in-frame beta chains. Rows with a matching CDR3 protein are joined into one entry that keeps the most common DNA and genes. Clone size and V and J calls follow TCRdb, not the original study. The sample table holds 45,000 to 55,000 distinct CDR3 sequences, of which less than 5.5% were seen once. Over 8.5% of the sample comes from the top ten.

This specimen's time point label, per the study, means: sample taken at primary tumor resection. For TCR sequencing, whole RNA was extracted from tumor and nontumor lung tissue, or from cryopreserved PBMC samples, and no cell sorting was done. The donors were about 65 patients from the lung TRACERx cohort who had early-stage, untreated non-small cell lung cancer. A patient was chosen for TCR sequencing only when enough RNA was available from at least two tumor regions. The data are from a study of spatial heterogeneity in lung cancer (dated by TCRdb to 2018 to 2020). Background on the whole study: More beta-chain than alpha-chain transcripts were consistently detected, likely reflecting higher beta-chain transcript abundance. In the raw uncorrected reads, each unique combination of TCR and UMI appeared on average more than ten times. In non-small cell lung cancer, the study made a quantitative comparison of TCR alpha and beta repertoires among multiple tumor regions, matched nontumor lung and blood. TCR repertoire features were related to nonsynonymous mutation counts determined by whole-exome sequencing of tumor tissue. Both alpha and beta chains were TCR-sequenced in approximately 200 tumor regions, 64 matched nontumor lung samples and 45 to 60 PBMC samples obtained at surgery.

The full study reports these points: Confirming at a functional level the hypothesis that regional TCRs recognize regional mutations was considered to require additional single-cell paired TCR alpha and beta sequencing. Ubiquitous expanded tumor TCRs showed up in blood more often at tumor resection than at routine follow-up.

The input for sequencing was PBMCs, taken at surgery. This clonotype was sampled from a male donor with early-stage non-small cell lung cancer.

The DNA sequence reads TGCAGTGCTGAACCTCGGACGGAGGGCGGAGGATATGAGCAGTTCTTC. Its protein product is CSAEPRTEGGGYEQFF. Recombination linked TRBV20-1 to TRBJ2-1; the D gene is possibly TRBD2, with 6 bases matching. V was cut back by 5 bases and J by 8 bases, leaving a gap of 25 bases between them. From the germline V gene (reference sequence), CDR1 is DFQATT and CDR2 is SNEGSKA. The CDR3 goes from the cysteine to the phenylalanine over 16 residues. The DNA shown is the 48-base CDR3, in frame from base 1.